Following are 29 T cell receptor beta chains from one sample sequenced in a study of siplizumab effects on memory and regulatory T cells. The table came from immunoSEQ multiplex PCR; TCRdb's copy has only in-frame clones and leaves some out. Of approximately 94,000 clones listed, approximately 94% are singletons. The sample was non-Treg CD4+ T cells sorted from blood. These receptors were obtained from a human donor in good health.

V and J are TRBV7-9 and TRBJ1-5, with no clear D. This CDR3 is built from 16 residues. From germline, CDR1 is SEHNR and CDR2 FQNEAQ (reference sequence). V was pared by 5 bases and J by 3 bases, with 17 bases between. The CDR3 DNA reads as TGTGCCAGCAGCCCGGGCGGAGAGATAAACAATCAGCCCCAGCATTTT. This translates into CASSPGGEINNQPQHF.

This clone appeared a single time. This rearrangement joins TRBV4-2 to TRBJ2-5, with TRBD2 matching over 7 bases. The length of the CDR3 is 15 residues. The V and J ends lost 0 bases and 2 bases, in that order; junction bases with no gene match: 3. Per the germline V gene, CDR1 is LGHNA and CDR2 is YNFKEQ. The CDR3 is CASSQEGGSQETQYF. The CDR3 DNA reads TGTGCCAGCAGCCAAGAAGGCGGGAGTCAAGAGACCCAGTACTTC.

The chain links TRBV11-2 to TRBJ2-1; D is possibly TRBD1 (6 bases). V gave up 0 bases and J gave up 7 bases, with 19 bases separating them. Germline assignment: CDR1 SGHAT and CDR2 FQNNGV. The length of the CDR3 is 17 residues. The CDR3 is CASSLDLSGGRGNEQFF. In nucleotides, the CDR3 is TGTGCCAGCAGCTTAGATCTAAGTGGAGGAAGGGGGAATGAGCAGTTCTTC.

The V gene is TRBV9, the J gene TRBJ2-7, with TRBD1 matching 7 bases. The length of the CDR3 is 16 residues. Germline CDR1 SGDLS, CDR2 YYNGEE. V gave up 4 bases and J gave up 5 bases; unmatched junction bases: 15. The CDR3 loop is CASSPGSGTVIHEQYF. In DNA form, the CDR3 reads TGTGCCAGCAGCCCGGGCTCGGGGACAGTTATCCACGAGCAGTACTTC.

V is TRBV5-1 and J is TRBJ1-4; D remains ambiguous. CDR1 and CDR2 (germline): SGHRS, YFSETQ. V shed 0 bases and J shed 0 bases, with 6 bases lying between them. The CDR3 is 15 residues long. The CDR3 DNA reads TGCGCCAGCAGCTTGGGTACAACAACTAATGAAAAACTGTTTTTT. This encodes CASSLGTTTNEKLFF.

This chain joins TRBV2 and TRBJ2-2; 7 bases align to TRBD2. CDR1 is SNHLY, CDR2 FYNNEI, per germline. Germline trimming cut 4 bases from V and 3 bases from J; bases unmatched to any gene: 8. This CDR3 has 16 residues. CDR3 DNA sequence: TGTGCCAGCAGTGGTTCTCTAGCGGACGACACCGGGGAGCTGTTTTTT. It codes for CASSGSLADDTGELFF.

Comments on this clone: At one of its ends the junction is not consistent with the germline gene, which may arise from a read error. The chain uses TRBV7-9 and TRBJ2-1; D is unresolved. The germline CDR1 and CDR2 sequences are SEHNR and FQNEAQ (reference sequence). The CDR3 contains 13 residues. The CDR3 DNA is TGTGCCAGCACCTTACTTGGAGAAACTGAGCAGTTCTTC. Encoded protein: CASTLLGETEQFF.

J is TRBJ2-3 and V is TRBV5-4; TRBD2 matches 9 bases. Germline-derived CDR1 and CDR2 are SGHNT and YYREEE (reference sequence). V trimming: 4 bases; J trimming: 0 bases; junction bases outside the gene matches: 9. The CDR3 covers 17 residues. The CDR3: CASSHRLAVPSTDTQYF. CDR3 coding DNA: TGTGCCAGCAGCCACCGACTAGCGGTCCCTAGCACAGATACGCAGTATTTT.

This CDR3 reads CSAYRTSGYNEQFF. In DNA form, the CDR3 reads TGCAGCGCCTACCGGACTAGCGGCTACAATGAGCAGTTCTTC. The J gene is TRBJ2-1, the V gene TRBV29-1, with 10 bases identical to TRBD2. Trimming cost V 7 bases and J 3 bases; bases outside gene matches: 6. The CDR3 spans 14 residues. Germline CDR1 SQVTM, CDR2 ANQGSEA.

This chain links TRBV6-1 with TRBJ2-4; D tentatively fits TRBD1 or TRBD2 (5 bases each). The CDR3 extends over 14 amino acids. The V and J ends lost 6 bases and 6 bases respectively, with 15 bases between them. The germline V gene has CDR1 MNHNS and CDR2 SASEGT. The CDR3 loop reads CASRTNGAPNIQYF. The CDR3 DNA sequence: TGTGCCAGCAGAACAAACGGGGCCCCAAACATTCAGTACTTC.

The chain is built from TRBV28 and TRBJ1-5, with D maybe TRBD1 (6 bases). Germline loops: CDR1 MDHEN, CDR2 SYDVKM. Trimming cost V 3 bases and J 1 base, with 16 bases left between them. The CDR3 spans 17 residues. This CDR3 is CASSFAGARGSNQPQHF. The CDR3 nucleotides are TGTGCCAGCAGTTTCGCGGGGGCTAGGGGAAGCAATCAGCCCCAGCATTTT.

This rearrangement joins TRBV4-2 to TRBJ2-3; possibly TRBD1 for D (6 bases). CDR1 LGHNA and CDR2 YNFKEQ come from the germline V gene. The CDR3 consists of 14 residues. V lost 4 bases, J lost 2 bases, and 10 bases lay in between. Here the CDR3 DNA reads TGTGCCAGCAGCCGCACAGGGTCCACAGATACGCAGTATTTT. Amino acids: CASSRTGSTDTQYF.

V usage is TRBV11-2 and J usage is TRBJ2-7, with a possible D match to TRBD2 (5 bases). V was trimmed by 1 base and J by 2 bases, leaving 12 bases between them. Germline V gene lookup returns CDR1 SGHAT and CDR2 FQNNGV. The CDR3 length is 15 residues. The CDR3 sequence is CASSLGLAAAYEQYF. CDR3 in DNA: TGTGCCAGCAGCTTAGGGCTAGCTGCTGCCTACGAGCAGTACTTC.

The rearrangement uses TRBV28 and TRBJ2-1; TRBD2 matches at 8 bases. Germline loops: CDR1 MDHEN, CDR2 SYDVKM. CDR3 size: 17 residues. The junction had 15 bases not matched to a gene; V was cut back by 4 bases and J by 7 bases. CDR3 in DNA: TGTGCCAGCAGTTGTCGTCGTGGGCTAGCGGGCTGTAATGAGCAGTTCTTC. It is translated as CASSCRRGLAGCNEQFF.

The CDR3 loop reads CATSRDARRETQYF. The CDR3 nucleotides are TGTGCCACCAGCAGAGATGCGCGCCGAGAGACCCAGTACTTC. The gene calls are TRBV15 and TRBJ2-5, with no clear D. Germline V gene sequence: CDR1 LNHNV, CDR2 YYDKDF (reference sequence). The CDR3 spans 14 residues. V lost 0 bases and J lost 4, with 9 bases in between.

This sequence joins TRBV5-1 and TRBJ2-1; the match to TRBD2 covers 9 bases. The length of the CDR3 is 15 residues. Germline-derived CDR1 and CDR2 are SGHRS and YFSETQ. Losses at the gene ends were 4 bases for V and 0 bases for J; bases not matched to a gene: 2. The CDR3 spells CASSLSGSSYNEQFF. The DNA of the CDR3 is TGCGCCAGCAGCCTTAGCGGGAGCTCCTACAATGAGCAGTTCTTC.

The chain recombines TRBV7-2 with TRBJ2-7; D is possibly TRBD1 (6 bases). In germline, CDR1 is SGHTA, CDR2 FQGNSA. Trimming removed 5 bases from V and 2 bases from J, with 10 bases in between. The CDR3 loop spans 13 amino acids. CDR3 residues: CASSTTGAYEQYF. The CDR3 region has the DNA TGTGCCAGCAGCACGACAGGAGCCTACGAGCAGTACTTC.

This chain joins TRBV11-2 and TRBJ2-7; D might be TRBD1 (6 bases). Trimming removed 6 bases at V and 3 bases at J, with 9 bases between. Germline V gives CDR1 SGHAT, CDR2 FQNNGV. This CDR3 contains 12 residues. The CDR3 sequence: CASSIQGYEQYF. In nucleotides, the CDR3 is TGTGCCAGCAGTATACAGGGCTACGAGCAGTACTTC.

The chain is built from TRBV18 and TRBJ2-1, with a weak D call TRBD2 (6 bases). Germline V gene data show CDR1 as KGHSH and CDR2 as LQKENI. The CDR3 consists of 13 residues. The germline V and J ends were trimmed by 6 bases and 6 bases, with 12 bases remaining between them. CDR3 sequence: CASSTGSTNEQFF. CDR3 nucleotides: TGTGCCAGCTCGACCGGGAGCACCAATGAGCAGTTCTTC.

V usage is TRBV2 and J usage is TRBJ2-5; 10 nucleotides agree with TRBD1. The CDR3 runs to 15 residues. Germline lookup yields CDR1 SNHLY and CDR2 FYNNEI. After removal of 6 bases from V and 7 bases from J, the junction contained 11 bases not matched to a gene. DNA of the CDR3: TGTGCCAGCAGAGAGAAGACAGGGGGCATCGGGACCCAGTACTTC. It translates to CASREKTGGIGTQYF.

DNA for the CDR3: TGTGCCAGCAGCGTAGCCTCTAGTGTCTACAATGAGCAGTTCTTC. This translates into CASSVASSVYNEQFF. This chain joins TRBV9 and TRBJ2-1, with D unresolved. This CDR3 contains 15 residues. Trimming removed 0 bases from V and 3 bases from J, with 10 bases in between. Germline loops: CDR1 SGDLS, CDR2 YYNGEE.

The rearrangement joins TRBV6-1 to TRBJ2-3; D uncertain. The CDR3 loop spans 14 amino acids. Germline assignment: CDR1 MNHNS and CDR2 SASEGT. V was trimmed by 7 bases and J by 0 bases, leaving 11 bases between them. The DNA of the CDR3 is TGTGCCAGCATAGGTGTCATTAGCACAGATACGCAGTATTTT. Translation gives CASIGVISTDTQYF.

The chain has TRBV2 and TRBJ2-7, with D maybe TRBD1 (6 bases). Germline assignment: CDR1 SNHLY and CDR2 FYNNEI. V gave up 8 bases and J gave up 1 base, with 18 bases separating them. The CDR3 totals 15 residues. CDR3 protein: CASGDMSAFSYEQYF. CDR3 nucleotide sequence: TGTGCCAGCGGGGACATGTCTGCTTTTTCCTACGAGCAGTACTTC. Filled out from reference TRBV2 and TRBJ2-7, the complete variable domain reads EPEVTQTPSHQVTQMGQEVILRCVPISNHLYFYWYRQILGQKVEFLVSFYNNEISEKSEIFDDQFSVERPDGSNFTLKIRSTKLEDSAMYFCASGDMSAFSYEQYFGPGTRLTVT.

The chain carries TRBV6-5 and TRBJ2-5, with TRBD2 identical over 12 bases. Germline loops: CDR1 MNHEY, CDR2 SVGAGI. V was clipped by 6 bases and J by 5 bases; unmatched bases: 7. CDR3 length: 15 residues. In DNA form, the CDR3 reads TGTGCCAGCAGCCTGACTAGCGGGAGTCACGAGACCCAGTACTTC. Residues: CASSLTSGSHETQYF.

V usage is TRBV7-3 and J usage is TRBJ2-5; D tentatively reads TRBD1 or TRBD2 (6 bases each). Germline CDR1 reads SGHTA; CDR2 reads FQGTGA. The CDR3 loop spans 17 amino acids. Trimming took off 5 bases at V and 3 bases at J, with 22 bases between the two ends. CDR3 coding DNA: TGTGCCAGCAGCCCCCTAGGACTAAGGGGGGCGGAAGAGACCCAGTACTTC. This translates into CASSPLGLRGAEETQYF.

The chain is built from TRBV12-5 and TRBJ2-7; 11 nucleotides align to TRBD1. V lost 5 bases and J lost 5; bases outside the gene matches: 5. Germline CDR1 reads LGHNT; CDR2 reads FRNRAP. CDR3 length: 14 residues. CDR3 sequence (DNA): TGTGCTAGTGGTCGAGGACAGGGGGCTGACGAGCAGTACTTC. Its protein product is CASGRGQGADEQYF.

The rearrangement joins TRBV7-2 to TRBJ1-5; no clear D. V was pared by 6 bases and J by 3 bases, with 9 bases between. Germline CDR1 and CDR2: SGHTA and FQGNSA. CDR3 size: 13 residues. CDR3 in amino acids: CASSKNTNQPQHF. The CDR3 nucleotides are TGTGCCAGCAGTAAGAATACCAATCAGCCCCAGCATTTT.

This chain connects TRBV5-6 to TRBJ1-5; 7 nucleotides line up with TRBD1. Germline CDR1 and CDR2: SGHDT and YYEEEE. The CDR3 has 15 amino acids. V lost 0 bases to trimming and J lost 6 bases; unmatched junction nucleotides: 6. The DNA of the CDR3 is TGTGCCAGCAGCTTGGGGGACAGACAAGGTCAGCCCCAGCATTTT. Protein sequence: CASSLGDRQGQPQHF.

The chain joins TRBV18 to TRBJ2-7, with a weak D call TRBD1 (6 bases). The CDR3 is made up of 14 amino acids. V shed 0 bases and J shed 4 bases, with 10 bases lying between them. The V gene's germline CDR1 is KGHSH and CDR2 LQKENI. DNA of the CDR3: TGTGCCAGCTCACCACCAGGACAGCCTTACGAGCAGTACTTC. Translated, it gives CASSPPGQPYEQYF.